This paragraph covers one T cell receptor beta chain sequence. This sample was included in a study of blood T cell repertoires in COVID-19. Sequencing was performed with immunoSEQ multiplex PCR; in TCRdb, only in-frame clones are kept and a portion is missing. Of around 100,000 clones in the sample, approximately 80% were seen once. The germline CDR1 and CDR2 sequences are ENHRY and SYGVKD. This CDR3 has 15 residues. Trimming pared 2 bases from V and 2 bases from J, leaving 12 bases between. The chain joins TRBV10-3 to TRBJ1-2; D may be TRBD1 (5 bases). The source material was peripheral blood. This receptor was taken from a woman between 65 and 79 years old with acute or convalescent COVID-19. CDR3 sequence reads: CAISEPGRGNYGYTF. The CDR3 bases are TGTGCCATCAGTGAGCCTGGTAGGGGCAACTATGGCTACACCTTC.